This T cell receptor (beta chain) was recovered during a study of blood T cells in healthy people across ages. Findings and limits, study-wide: More naive CD4+ cells and higher diversity marked long-lived donors relative to aged donors.

On this clonotype: The target antigen is unknown.

V was cut by 2 bases and J by 1 base, with 12 bases left in between. The CDR3 length is 15 residues. Using a J-beta primer mix together with a sample-barcoded 5' primer, a second PCR was run for roughly 7 to 11 cycles. Using its own MiXCR run on the 5' RACE reads, TCRdb lists one record per CDR3 protein. The profile covers about 1.5 million distinct CDR3 sequences, with 35% to 45% appearing a single time and more than 4% taken by the ten largest. The receptor comes from a woman younger than 35 in good health. Sequenced input: blood. The chain has TRBV12-3 or TRBV12-4 and TRBJ2-7, with D perhaps matching TRBD2 (6 bases). CDR3 loop: CASSLTAGQSYEQYF. The DNA of the CDR3 is TGTGCCAGCAGTTTAACAGCGGGCCAATCCTACGAGCAGTACTTC.